This T cell receptor (beta chain) was observed in a study of T cells in Graves' hyperthyroidism and ophthalmopathy. This CDR3 has 14 residues. In germline, CDR1 is GTSNPN, CDR2 SVGIG (reference sequence). Between the trimmed V and J ends, which lost 2 bases and 1 base, there was a span of 11 bases. Amplification of TCR beta CDR3 regions used RNA as the template. RT-PCR in the first round (using the HTBI primer set) targeted the TCR CDR3. TCRdb ran MiXCR on the multiplex PCR reads and lists one entry per CDR3 protein. The data show roughly 520,000 distinct CDR3 sequences, with around a quarter seen just once and 10% to 12% held by the top ten.

The specimen sequenced was blood. This clonotype originated in a woman in her 30s with Graves' ophthalmopathy. The chain links TRBV30 to TRBJ1-1, with a possible D match to TRBD1 (6 bases). The CDR3 protein is CAWSWGASNTEAFF. CDR3 bases: TGTGCCTGGAGTTGGGGGGCGTCGAACACTGAAGCTTTCTTT.